The present T cell receptor (beta chain) was sequenced within a study of T cells in Graves' hyperthyroidism and ophthalmopathy. Study-level findings and limits: Most clonotypes that expanded in the thyroid above 0.001 also showed up in blood. A 13 V-J signature model discriminated ophthalmopathy versus stable hyperthyroidism.

Using RNA transcripts as the source, TCR beta CDR3 regions were amplified. First-round RT-PCR targeting the TCR CDR3 was performed with the HTBI primer set. TCRdb ran MiXCR on the multiplex PCR reads and lists one entry per CDR3 protein. The sample lists around 340,000 distinct CDR3 sequences; 15% to 20% were seen once. Concerning this clonotype itself: What it binds is unknown.

Each person with ophthalmopathy scored at least 3 on the Clinical Activity Score, reached NOSPECS grade 4 or higher, and had been ill under 3 months. Diagnoses rested on clinical symptoms, serum thyroxine and TRAb, thyroid ultrasound and orbital computed tomography. The CDR3 is 14 amino acids. The V and J ends lost 6 bases and 1 base, in that order; junction bases with no gene match: 5. The V call is TRBV12-3 or TRBV12-4, the J call TRBJ1-1; 7 bases are a match to TRBD1. The TCR sequence derives from a woman aged 35 to 49 with Graves' ophthalmopathy. Material for sequencing was blood. The CDR3 DNA follows: TGTGCCAGCAGACTAGGACAGGCGAACACTGAAGCTTTCTTT. This gives the protein CASRLGQANTEAFF.